These 14 T cell receptor beta chains were all obtained from the same sample, sequenced in a study of cytomegalovirus exposure and HLA in healthy donors. Here immunoSEQ multiplex PCR was the method, and the copy in TCRdb shows in-frame clones only, minus some. The data contain more than 90,000 clones, 88% of them singletons. Sequenced material: PBMCs. The receptors stem from a man in his late teens or twenties in good health and CMV-seropositive.

J is TRBJ2-7 and V is TRBV4-3, with 8 bases matching TRBD1. The CDR3 is made up of 20 amino acids. Looked up from germline, CDR1 is LGHNA and CDR2 is YSLEER. J lost 2 bases, V lost 0 bases, and 18 bases had no gene match. The CDR3 protein is CASSQDRDRTGTHIPYEQYF. The CDR3, as DNA: TGCGCCAGCAGCCAAGACCGGGACAGGACAGGGACCCACATCCCCTACGAGCAGTACTTC.

V is TRBV7-9 and J is TRBJ2-5; weak D call: TRBD2 (6 bases). With 8 bases removed from V and 5 bases from J, the gap between germline ends came to 18 bases. The CDR3 sequence is 14 residues long. Germline CDR1 SEHNR, CDR2 FQNEAQ (reference sequence). The CDR3 here is CASCRPGVGETQYF. In DNA form, the CDR3 reads TGTGCCAGCTGCCGACCGGGGGTGGGGGAGACCCAGTACTTC.

V gene TRBV29-1 combines with J gene TRBJ2-5; 10 bases map to TRBD2. In germline, CDR1 is SQVTM, CDR2 ANQGSEA. The trim removed 2 bases at V and 4 bases at J, leaving 7 bases unmatched. The CDR3 runs to 15 residues. This CDR3 is CSVENLAGARETQYF. The CDR3 region has the DNA TGCAGCGTTGAAAACCTAGCGGGAGCCCGAGAGACCCAGTACTTC.

This clone was counted between two and nine times. At one end the junction does not follow the germline gene, possibly because of a read error. This rearrangement joins TRBV2 to TRBJ1-4; possibly TRBD1 for D (5 bases). The CDR3 is 12 residues long. The V gene's germline CDR1 is SNHLY and CDR2 FYNNEI. CDR3 bases: TGTGCCAGCAGCCAGCCAGGGCCTCCTCCATCGTTT. The encoded protein is CASSQPGPPPSF.

This sequence joins TRBV13 and TRBJ2-1; 9 nucleotides match TRBD2. The CDR3 has 15 amino acids. Unmatched junction bases numbered 7, after V lost 1 base and J lost 9 bases. Germline values: CDR1 PRHDT, CDR2 FYEKMQ (reference sequence). In nucleotides, the CDR3 is TGTGCCAGCAGCTTAGCGGAGCGGGGGGTCGCTGAGCAGTTCTTC. Protein sequence: CASSLAERGVAEQFF.

The chain recombines TRBV2 with TRBJ2-2, with 7 bases fitting TRBD1. J gave up 3 bases and V 7 bases, and 8 bases lay outside the gene matches. The CDR3 has 15 amino acids. Germline V gives CDR1 SNHLY, CDR2 FYNNEI. The CDR3 loop reads CASKRQGRDTGELFF. For the CDR3, the DNA is TGTGCCAGCAAGCGACAGGGTAGGGACACCGGGGAGCTGTTTTTT.

The genes are TRBV4-2 and TRBJ2-1; TRBD2 agrees at 10 bases. The CDR3 spans 17 residues. Germline V CDR1 and CDR2: LGHNA, YNFKEQ. The J segment lost 6 bases and the V segment lost 0 bases, leaving 8 bases of the junction unmatched. The CDR3, as DNA: TGTGCCAGCAGCCAAGATTTTGAACTAGCGGGGTTCAATGAGCAGTTCTTC. Its protein is CASSQDFELAGFNEQFF.

The V call is TRBV28, the J call TRBJ1-5; a possible D gene is TRBD1 (5 bases). V was cut by 2 bases and J by 0 bases, with 8 bases left in between. Looked up from germline, CDR1 is MDHEN and CDR2 is SYDVKM. The CDR3 is made up of 15 amino acids. The CDR3 DNA reads as TGTGCCAGCAGTTTACTCAGGGATAGCAATCAGCCCCAGCATTTT. It yields the protein CASSLLRDSNQPQHF.

This clone showed up just once. The rearrangement joins TRBV7-8 to TRBJ1-4; maybe TRBD1 (5 bases). Looked up from germline, CDR1 is SGHVS and CDR2 is FQNEAQ. The CDR3 covers 14 residues. Trimming stripped 0 bases from V and 10 bases from J, with 12 bases between. The CDR3 nucleotides read TGTGCCAGCAGCTTAGCGGAAACTGGGGCAAAACTGTTTTTT. It translates to CASSLAETGAKLFF.

This chain joins TRBV10-3 and TRBJ1-2; no clear D gene. V was cut by 6 bases and J by 2 bases, with 16 bases left in between. Germline loops: CDR1 ENHRY, CDR2 SYGVKD. The CDR3 is 15 residues long. CDR3 bases: TGTGCCATCAGAGACATACTCCAATCCAACTATGGCTACACCTTC. It translates to CAIRDILQSNYGYTF.

The CDR3: CSVLGAPSTEAFF. CDR3 DNA sequence: TGCAGCGTTCTAGGGGCTCCGAGTACTGAAGCTTTCTTT. The J gene is TRBJ1-1, the V gene TRBV29-1; D perhaps matches TRBD1 (5 bases). There are 13 residues in the CDR3. Germline V gene lookup returns CDR1 SQVTM and CDR2 ANQGSEA. The germline V and J ends were trimmed by 5 bases and 5 bases, with 15 bases remaining between them.

This chain connects TRBV6-5 to TRBJ1-2, with 8 bases fitting TRBD1. The CDR3 length is 13 residues. The germline V gene has CDR1 MNHEY and CDR2 SVGAGI. Trimming at V came to 2 bases and at J to 8 bases, leaving 4 bases not matched to a gene. Here the CDR3 reads CASSYPSGGGYTF. CDR3 in DNA: TGTGCCAGCAGTTACCCGTCAGGGGGCGGCTACACCTTC.

The chain carries TRBV1 and TRBJ1-2; TRBD1 is the table's D call and was not checked against the DNA. TRBV1 is a pseudogene segment. The CDR3 is 13 residues long. The CDR3 coding sequence is TGCACCAGCAGCCCAGACAGGGCCTATGGCTACACCTTC. Translating gives CTSSPDRAYGYTF.

V gene TRBV9 combines with J gene TRBJ1-2; 8 bases map to TRBD1. Per germline, CDR1 SGDLS and CDR2 YYNGEE. The CDR3 sequence is 15 residues long. With 6 bases clipped from V and 4 bases from J, the junction kept 11 bases outside the gene matches. CDR3 sequence reads: CASKVGDRSPYGYTF. CDR3 in DNA: TGTGCCAGCAAGGTTGGGGACAGGTCGCCCTATGGCTACACCTTC. Drawing the rest from reference TRBV9 and TRBJ1-2, the complete variable domain is DSGVTQTPKHLITATGQRVTLRCSPRSGDLSVYWYQQSLDQGLQFLIQYYNGEERAKGNILERFSAQQFPDLHSELNLSSLELGDSALYFCASKVGDRSPYGYTFGSGTRLTVV.